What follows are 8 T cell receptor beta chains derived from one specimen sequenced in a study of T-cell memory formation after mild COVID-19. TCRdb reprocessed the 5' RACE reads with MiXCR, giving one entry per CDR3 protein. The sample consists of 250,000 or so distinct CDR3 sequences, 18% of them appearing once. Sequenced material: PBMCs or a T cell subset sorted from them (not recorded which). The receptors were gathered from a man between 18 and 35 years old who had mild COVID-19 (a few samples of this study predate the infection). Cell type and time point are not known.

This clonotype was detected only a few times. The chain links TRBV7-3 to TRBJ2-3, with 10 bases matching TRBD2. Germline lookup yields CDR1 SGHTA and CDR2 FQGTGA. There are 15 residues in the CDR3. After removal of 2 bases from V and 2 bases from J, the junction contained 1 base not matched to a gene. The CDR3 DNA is TGTGCCAGCAGCTTACTAGCGGGAGACACAGATACGCAGTATTTT. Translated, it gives CASSLLAGDTDTQYF. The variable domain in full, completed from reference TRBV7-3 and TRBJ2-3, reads GAGVSQTPSNKVTEKGKYVELRCDPISGHTALYWYRQSLGQGPEFLIYFQGTGAADDSGLPNDRFFAVRPEGSVSTLKIQRTERGDSAVYLCASSLLAGDTDTQYFGPGTRLTVL.

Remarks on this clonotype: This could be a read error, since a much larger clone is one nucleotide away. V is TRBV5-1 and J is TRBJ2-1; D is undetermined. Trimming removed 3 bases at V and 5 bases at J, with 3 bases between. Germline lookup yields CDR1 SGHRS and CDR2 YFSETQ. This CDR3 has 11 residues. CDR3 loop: CASSSNNEQFF. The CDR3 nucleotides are TGCGCCAGCAGCTCAAACAATGAGCAGTTCTTC.

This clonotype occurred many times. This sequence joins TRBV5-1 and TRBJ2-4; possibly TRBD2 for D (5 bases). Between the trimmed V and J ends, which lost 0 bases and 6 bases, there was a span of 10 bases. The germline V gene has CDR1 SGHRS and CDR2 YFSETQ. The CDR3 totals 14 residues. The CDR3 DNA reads TGCGCCAGCAGCTTGGGGGGAGAGGGAAACATTCAGTACTTC. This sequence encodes CASSLGGEGNIQYF.

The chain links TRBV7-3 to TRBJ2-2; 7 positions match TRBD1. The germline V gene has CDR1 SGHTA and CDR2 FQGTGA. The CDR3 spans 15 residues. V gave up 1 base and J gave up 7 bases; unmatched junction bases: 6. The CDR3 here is CASSLIAGGDGELFF. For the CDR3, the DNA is TGTGCCAGCAGCTTAATCGCAGGGGGAGACGGGGAGCTGTTTTTT. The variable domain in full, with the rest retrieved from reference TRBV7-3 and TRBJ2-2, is GAGVSQTPSNKVTEKGKYVELRCDPISGHTALYWYRQSLGQGPEFLIYFQGTGAADDSGLPNDRFFAVRPEGSVSTLKIQRTERGDSAVYLCASSLIAGGDGELFFGEGSRLTVL.

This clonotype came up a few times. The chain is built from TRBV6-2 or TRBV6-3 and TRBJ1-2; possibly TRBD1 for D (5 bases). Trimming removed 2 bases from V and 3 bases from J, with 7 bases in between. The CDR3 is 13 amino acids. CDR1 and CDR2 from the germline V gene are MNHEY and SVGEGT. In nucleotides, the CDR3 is TGTGCCAGCAGTTACGACAGCTACTATGGCTACACCTTC. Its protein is CASSYDSYYGYTF.

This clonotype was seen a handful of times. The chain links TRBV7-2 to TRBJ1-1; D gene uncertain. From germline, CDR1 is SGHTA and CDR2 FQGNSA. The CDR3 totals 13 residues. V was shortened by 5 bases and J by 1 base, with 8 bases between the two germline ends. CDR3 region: CASSPYQNTEAFF. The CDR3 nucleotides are TGTGCCAGCAGCCCCTACCAGAACACTGAAGCTTTCTTT.

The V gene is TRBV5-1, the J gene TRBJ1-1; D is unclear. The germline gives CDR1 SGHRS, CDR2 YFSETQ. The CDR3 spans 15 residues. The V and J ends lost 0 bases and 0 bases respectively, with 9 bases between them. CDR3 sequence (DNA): TGCGCCAGCAGCTTGGGCTTCGTTGTGAACACTGAAGCTTTCTTT. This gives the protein CASSLGFVVNTEAFF.

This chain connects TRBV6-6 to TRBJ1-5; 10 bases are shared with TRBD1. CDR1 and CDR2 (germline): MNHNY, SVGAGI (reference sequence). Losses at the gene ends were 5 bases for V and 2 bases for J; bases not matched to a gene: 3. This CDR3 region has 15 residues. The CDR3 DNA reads TGTGCCAGCAGTCGGGACAGGGGAGGCAATCAGCCCCAGCATTTT. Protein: CASSRDRGGNQPQHF.